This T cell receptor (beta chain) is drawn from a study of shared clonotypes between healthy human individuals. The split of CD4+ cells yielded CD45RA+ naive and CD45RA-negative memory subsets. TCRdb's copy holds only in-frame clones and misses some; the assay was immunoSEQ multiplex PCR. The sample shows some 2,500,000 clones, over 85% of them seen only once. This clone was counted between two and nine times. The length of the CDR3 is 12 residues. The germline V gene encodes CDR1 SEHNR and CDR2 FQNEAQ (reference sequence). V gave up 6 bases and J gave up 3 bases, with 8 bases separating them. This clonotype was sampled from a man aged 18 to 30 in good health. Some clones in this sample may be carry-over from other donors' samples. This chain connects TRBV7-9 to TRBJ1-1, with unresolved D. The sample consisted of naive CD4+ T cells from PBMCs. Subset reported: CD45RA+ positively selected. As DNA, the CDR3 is TGTGCCAGCAGAGTGGGAGACACTGAAGCTTTCTTT. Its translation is CASRVGDTEAFF.